Following are 9 T cell receptor beta chains from one sample sequenced in a study of shared clonotypes between healthy human individuals. Terminally differentiated effector memory CD45RA+ cells were excluded by CCR7 positive selection of CD45RO-negative cells. The protocol was immunoSEQ multiplex PCR, while the TCRdb copy is restricted to in-frame clones and leaves out a portion. The data show millions of clones, approximately 94% seen once. The sequencing input was naive CD8+ T cells sorted from blood. These receptors originate from a man aged 18 to 29 in good health.

As to this clone: The junction differs from germline at one of its ends, possibly a read error. The V and J genes are TRBV29-1 and TRBJ2-7; no clear D. The CDR3 covers 12 residues. Per the germline V gene, CDR1 is SQVTM and CDR2 is ANQGSEA. The CDR3 is CSVEDLVGEQCF. DNA for the CDR3: TGCAGCGTTGAAGATTTGGTCGGCGAGCAGTGCTTC.

The chain carries TRBV7-9 and TRBJ1-1; TRBD1 matches 7 bases. The junction had 7 bases not matched to a gene; V was cut back by 3 bases and J by 3 bases. From germline, CDR1 is SEHNR and CDR2 FQNEAQ (reference sequence). The CDR3 is 15 amino acids. The CDR3 DNA follows: TGTGCCAGCAGCTTCCAACAGGGGACGGACACTGAAGCTTTCTTT. It is translated as CASSFQQGTDTEAFF.

As regards this clone: This CDR3 is also generated by other DNA sequences in the sample. This chain links TRBV27 with TRBJ2-2; D gene ambiguous. The V end was cut by 5 bases, the J end by 2 bases, with 6 bases between. The CDR3 has 13 amino acids. Germline-derived CDR1 and CDR2 are MNHEY and SMNVEV (reference sequence). The CDR3 DNA reads as TGTGCCAGCAGTCCACTTAACACCGGGGAGCTGTTTTTT. Translation gives CASSPLNTGELFF.

The chain combines TRBV5-4 with TRBJ1-1; D unresolved. Per germline, CDR1 SGHNT and CDR2 YYREEE (reference sequence). V was cut by 4 bases and J by 6 bases, with 16 bases left in between. This CDR3 is 14 amino acids long. This CDR3 reads CASSTMWGKPEAFF. The DNA for the CDR3 is TGTGCCAGCAGCACAATGTGGGGAAAGCCTGAAGCTTTCTTT.

The CDR3 reads CASSPQDRTYEQYF. CDR3 DNA: TGTGCCAGCAGCCCGCAGGACAGAACCTACGAGCAGTACTTC. This chain uses TRBV7-9 with TRBJ2-7, with D possibly matching TRBD1 (6 bases). The germline V gene has CDR1 SEHNR and CDR2 FQNEAQ (reference sequence). Trimming left V 5 bases short and J 2 bases short, with 13 bases between. The CDR3 has 14 amino acids.

The gene calls are TRBV27 and TRBJ2-1; 8 bases line up with TRBD2. With 8 bases clipped from V and 0 bases from J, the junction kept 9 bases outside the gene matches. The length of the CDR3 is 16 residues. Per germline, CDR1 MNHEY and CDR2 SMNVEV (reference sequence). The CDR3 loop reads CASCSGREGSYNEQFF. CDR3 bases: TGTGCCAGCTGTTCTGGACGGGAGGGCTCCTACAATGAGCAGTTCTTC.

The chain employs TRBV7-9 and TRBJ1-4; 9 nucleotides align to TRBD1. This CDR3 region has 17 residues. With 7 bases clipped from V and 6 bases from J, the junction kept 15 bases outside the gene matches. The V gene's germline CDR1 is SEHNR and CDR2 FQNEAQ (reference sequence). CDR3 protein: CASTVLGPGQGHEKLFF. CDR3 sequence (DNA): TGTGCCAGCACCGTTCTCGGGCCGGGACAGGGACATGAAAAACTGTTTTTT.

CDR3 sequence (DNA): TGTGCCAGCAGCTCCATGGGGGAGGATAGCAATCAGCCCCAGCATTTT. Amino acids: CASSSMGEDSNQPQHF. V gene TRBV5-4 combines with J gene TRBJ1-5, with a tentative D call TRBD1 (5 bases). The V and J ends lost 3 bases and 0 bases respectively, with 13 bases between them. The CDR3 runs to 16 residues. CDR1 and CDR2 (germline): SGHNT, YYREEE (reference sequence).

About this clone itself: This may arise from a read error, as a much more abundant clone is one base away. The chain is built from TRBV30 and TRBJ1-2, with D hard to call. This CDR3 region has 13 residues. Germline values: CDR1 GTSNPN, CDR2 SVGIG (reference sequence). Between the trimmed V and J ends, which lost 1 base and 4 bases, there was a span of 10 bases. The CDR3 region has the DNA TGTGCCTGGAGTGCCCACCCCTTCTATGGCTACACCTTC. It codes for CAWSAHPFYGYTF.